What follows are 13 T cell receptor beta chains derived from one specimen sequenced in a study of response to subunit inactivated influenza vaccine. MiXCR, applied by TCRdb to the RT-PCR reads, yields one record per CDR3 protein. This sample has around 580,000 distinct CDR3 sequences, with about 12% found just once. This specimen consisted of PBMCs from blood, obtained on the day of vaccination. The receptors here all came from a man aged 45-65 years who received an inactivated influenza vaccine.

The V and J genes are TRBV20-1 and TRBJ2-1; TRBD1 agrees at 7 bases. The germline gives CDR1 DFQATT, CDR2 SNEGSKA (reference sequence). The CDR3 covers 16 residues. Trimming cost V 3 bases and J 4 bases; bases outside gene matches: 12. CDR3 bases: TGCAGTGCTAGTCCCCATGACAGGGCCATTTACAATGAGCAGTTCTTC. Its protein product is CSASPHDRAIYNEQFF.

The chain links TRBV19 to TRBJ1-5; TRBD1 agrees at 8 bases. Germline CDR1 reads LNHDA; CDR2 reads SQIVND (reference sequence). V shed 10 bases and J 9 bases; nucleotides not matched to a gene: 11. The CDR3 is made up of 13 amino acids. Written as DNA, the CDR3 is TGTGCCACCCAGGGGGCGGAAGGTCGGCCCCAGCATTTT. Translating it yields CATQGAEGRPQHF.

This clonotype was observed a few times. The chain has TRBV12-3 or TRBV12-4 and TRBJ2-5; a weak D match, TRBD1 (6 bases). V lost 6 bases to trimming and J lost 4 bases, with 18 bases between them. CDR3 length: 15 amino acids. The CDR3 sequence is CASSSSIQGSETQYF. The CDR3 nucleotides read TGTGCCAGCAGCTCATCGATACAGGGATCAGAGACCCAGTACTTC.

This clonotype was found a few times. The chain uses TRBV20-1 and TRBJ2-3; the D gene is possibly TRBD2 (5 bases). The V end lost 6 bases, the J end lost 4 bases, and 17 bases lay between the germline ends. The germline CDR1 and CDR2 sequences are DFQATT and SNEGSKA (reference sequence). The CDR3 runs to 14 residues. CDR3 sequence reads: CSAGRRGLPDTQYF. CDR3 nucleotide sequence: TGCAGTGCCGGGCGTCGAGGGCTCCCAGATACGCAGTATTTT.

The chain joins TRBV3-1 to TRBJ2-5; 16 bases are shared with TRBD2. Germline-derived CDR1 and CDR2 are LGHDT and YNNKEL (reference sequence). The CDR3 loop spans 19 amino acids. After removal of 2 bases from V and 3 bases from J, the junction contained 9 bases not matched to a gene. The CDR3 DNA reads as TGTGCCAGCAGCCAACACCCGGGACTAGCGGGGGGGGAAAAAGAGACCCAGTACTTC. Protein product: CASSQHPGLAGGEKETQYF.

Many counts were recorded for this clonotype. This sequence joins TRBV6-5 and TRBJ1-2; D gene unclear. This CDR3 region has 16 residues. Germline lookup yields CDR1 MNHEY and CDR2 SVGAGI. V lost 2 bases and J lost 2, with 15 bases in between. The CDR3 nucleotides read TGTGCCAGCAGTTACAGACTGACCGACTTAAACTATGGCTACACCTTC. Residues: CASSYRLTDLNYGYTF.

The genes are TRBV4-2 and TRBJ2-6, with no clear D. Trimming removed 4 bases at V and 7 bases at J, with 8 bases between. This CDR3 has 13 amino acids. Germline CDR1 reads LGHNA; CDR2 reads YNFKEQ. The CDR3 coding sequence is TGTGCCAGCAGCCCAGGCATAGCCAACGTCCTGACTTTC. Its translation is CASSPGIANVLTF.

This chain links TRBV12-3 or TRBV12-4 with TRBJ1-6; no clear D. The ends were cut back, 3 bases at V and 6 bases at J, with 9 bases in the middle. The CDR3 extends over 14 amino acids. The CDR3 protein is CASSFEGFNSPLHF. The CDR3 DNA reads TGTGCCAGCAGTTTCGAGGGATTTAATTCACCCCTCCACTTT.

The chain is built from TRBV11-2 and TRBJ2-1; 10 nucleotides agree with TRBD1. This CDR3 is built from 19 residues. Germline-derived CDR1 and CDR2 are SGHAT and FQNNGV. V gave up 1 base and J gave up 4 bases; unmatched junction bases: 13. CDR3 sequence reads: CASSLGFPGQGRGYNEQFF. DNA for the CDR3: TGTGCCAGCAGCTTAGGATTCCCGGGACAGGGGAGGGGGTACAATGAGCAGTTCTTC. The entire variable domain, with the rest obtained from reference TRBV11-2 and TRBJ2-1, is as follows: EAGVAQSPRYKIIEKRQSVAFWCNPISGHATLYWYQQILGQGPKLLIQFQNNGVVDDSQLPKDRFSAERLKGVDSTLKIQPAKLEDSAVYLCASSLGFPGQGRGYNEQFFGPGTRLTVL.

This CDR3 reads CAISGVAVRNSPLHF. CDR3 in DNA: TGTGCCATCAGTGGAGTGGCAGTTCGTAATTCACCCCTCCACTTT. The chain combines TRBV10-3 with TRBJ1-6; D is unclear. The CDR3 consists of 15 residues. V was shortened by 4 bases and J by 6 bases, with 13 bases between the two germline ends. Per germline, CDR1 ENHRY and CDR2 SYGVKD.

In its sample, this clonotype was seen a few times. The V gene is TRBV7-8, the J gene TRBJ2-5; D is possibly TRBD2 (5 bases). This CDR3 spans 14 amino acids. CDR1 and CDR2 from the germline V gene are SGHVS and FQNEAQ. V was trimmed by 5 bases and J by 2 bases, leaving 12 bases between them. CDR3: CASSPRAAQETQYF. CDR3 DNA sequence: TGTGCCAGCAGCCCGCGGGCAGCTCAAGAGACCCAGTACTTC. Full variable domain (remainder filled in from reference TRBV7-8 and TRBJ2-5): GAGVSQSPRYKVAKRGQDVALRCDPISGHVSLFWYQQALGQGPEFLTYFQNEAQLDKSGLPSDRFFAERPEGSVSTLKIQRTQQEDSAVYLCASSPRAAQETQYFGPGTRLLVL.

J is TRBJ2-7 and V is TRBV6-2 or TRBV6-3, with D perhaps TRBD1 or TRBD2 (6 bases each). Trimming shortened V by 7 bases and J by 2 bases, and 18 bases separated the two germline ends. The CDR3 is made up of 15 amino acids. Per germline, CDR1 MNHEY and CDR2 SVGEGT. CDR3 sequence (DNA): TGTGCCAGCATCTTGCGAGGGGGGCTAACCTACGAGCAGTACTTC. It codes for CASILRGGLTYEQYF.

This clonotype has just a few counts. This chain uses TRBV5-1 with TRBJ1-1; D is uncertain. V was shortened by 1 base and J by 2 bases, with 12 bases between the two germline ends. Germline lookup yields CDR1 SGHRS and CDR2 YFSETQ. The CDR3 totals 15 residues. CDR3 nucleotide sequence: TGCGCCAGCAGCTTGAGTGTGCGGAAAAACACTGAAGCTTTCTTT. As protein: CASSLSVRKNTEAFF.